This T cell receptor (beta chain) comes out of a study of metastatic and nonmetastatic thyroid tumors. Overall study findings and caveats: Relative to benign nodules, malignant thyroid tumors were reportedly characterized by significantly elevated TCR beta diversity in blood and tumor.

This clone was recorded many times. Its antigen is unidentified. No treatment of any kind had been given to any patient before thyroid surgery. TCRdb reanalyzed the PCR reads with MiXCR. Among around 53,000 clones listed, roughly 20% were seen once. Germline V gene data show CDR1 as GTSNPN and CDR2 as SVGIG (reference sequence). The CDR3 runs to 18 residues. The V and J ends lost 3 bases and 6 bases, in that order; junction bases with no gene match: 22. This receptor was obtained from a female donor with papillary thyroid cancer or a benign thyroid nodule (not recorded which). Some clones in this sample may be carry-over from other donors' samples. This chain connects TRBV30 to TRBJ1-2; 7 bases line up with TRBD1. The sample comprised blood. Written as DNA, the CDR3 is TGTGCCTGGAGGAGGGGGTTGGGACAGTCCCAGCTTGAGGATGGCTACACCTTC. It encodes CAWRRGLGQSQLEDGYTF.